Included here is one T cell receptor beta chain sequence, with context. The sample comes from a study of blood T cell repertoires in COVID-19. Clones were read by immunoSEQ multiplex PCR, and TCRdb kept only the in-frame ones, dropping some. The sample lists roughly 190,000 clones; around nine tenths were seen once. CDR1 SGHRS and CDR2 YFSETQ come from the germline V gene. The CDR3 sequence is 19 residues long. Trimming cost V 1 base and J 3 bases; bases outside gene matches: 19. What was sequenced was peripheral blood. This TCR was recovered from a man in his 70s with acute or convalescent COVID-19. The rearrangement uses TRBV5-1 and TRBJ2-7, with 7 bases lining up with TRBD2. CDR3 protein: CASSLTPPRGDGDFYEQYF. For the CDR3, the DNA is TGCGCCAGCAGCTTGACCCCTCCCCGGGGGGACGGCGATTTCTACGAGCAGTACTTC.